A selection of T cell receptor beta chains follows, all from one sample in a study of blood T cell repertoires in COVID-19. Using immunoSEQ multiplex PCR, the repertoire was profiled, and TCRdb retains in-frame clones only, with some absent. The repertoire includes under 450,000 clones, 83% of them detected once, and 5% to 5.5% sits in the top ten. Material for sequencing was PBMCs or T cells enriched from blood (not recorded which). Receptors originate from a woman aged 45 to 65 who had recovered from COVID-19. Both conserved end residues are part of each CDR3. D genes are given only for firm matches. The size field is filled for only some rows; it gives once, few, many or a size class.

j_gene,d_gene,v_gene,abundance,CDR3nt,CDR3aa
TRBJ2-3,TRBD1,TRBV2,NA,TGTGCCAGCAGGGAGGGACAGGGTACAGATACGCAGTATTTT,CASREGQGTDTQYF
TRBJ2-5,TRBD1,TRBV5-1,NA,TGCGCCAGCAGCTCGGCCGGGACAGGGTCGTCCCAGTACTTC,CASSSAGTGSSQYF
TRBJ2-3,NA,TRBV5-1,NA,TGCGCCAGCAGCTTGGGGACTCTAGGGTCTAGCACAGATACGCAGTATTTT,CASSLGTLGSSTDTQYF
TRBJ1-3,NA,TRBV11-3,NA,TGTGCCAGCAGCATGCCCACAGGGTCCCCTGGAAACACCATATATTTT,CASSMPTGSPGNTIYF
TRBJ1-1,TRBD1,TRBV3-1/TRBV3-2,NA,TGTGCCAGCAGCCTTCACCGGGACAGAAACACTGAAGCTTTCTTT,CASSLHRDRNTEAFF
TRBJ2-7,NA,TRBV18,NA,TGTGCCAGCTCACCGAGGGACTCACACTACGAGCAGTACTTC,CASSPRDSHYEQYF
TRBJ1-4,NA,TRBV19,NA,TGTGCCAGTAGCCCGGGACTCGGAACTGCAACTAATGAAAAACTGTTTTTT,CASSPGLGTATNEKLFF
TRBJ2-7,NA,TRBV5-6,NA,TGTGCCAGCAGCCCCGGGGTCGAATCGGGGAATCCCTACGAGCAGTACTTC,CASSPGVESGNPYEQYF
TRBJ1-2,TRBD1,TRBV19,NA,TGTGCCAGTGTCCAGGGGGCTAACTATGGCTACACCTTC,CASVQGANYGYTF
TRBJ2-3,NA,TRBV7-6,NA,TGTGCCAGCAGCTTAATTCACAGGGCGGGAGGCACAGATACGCAGTATTTT,CASSLIHRAGGTDTQYF
TRBJ2-7,TRBD1,TRBV5-1,NA,TGCGCCAGCAGGCCAGGGGGCCAGGGCACCTACGAGCAGTACTTC,CASRPGGQGTYEQYF
TRBJ2-1,TRBD2,TRBV11-2,NA,TGTGCCAGCAGCTTAGCGGGAGGCTATCATGAGCAGTTCTTC,CASSLAGGYHEQFF
TRBJ2-5,TRBD2,TRBV4-2,NA,TGTGCCAGCAGCCAAGATATCCTAGCGGGGGAGGGGACCCAGTACTTC,CASSQDILAGEGTQYF
TRBJ2-7,TRBD1,TRBV15,NA,TGTGCCACCAGCAGAGAGGGGGACAGGCCCTACGAGCAGTACTTC,CATSREGDRPYEQYF
TRBJ1-2,TRBD1,TRBV29-1,NA,TGCAGCGCGAACAGGGGTTCGGATTATGGCTACACCTTC,CSANRGSDYGYTF
TRBJ1-2,NA,TRBV3-1/TRBV3-2,NA,TGTGCCAGCAGCCGCGACCCCCGGGGGACCTATGGCTACACCTTC,CASSRDPRGTYGYTF
TRBJ2-1,TRBD2,TRBV7-9,NA,TGTGCCAGCAGCTTAGTCGGTCTAGCGGCGCAGAATGAGCAGTTCTTC,CASSLVGLAAQNEQFF
TRBJ2-3,TRBD2,TRBV19,NA,TGTGCCAGTAGTATTGGCGGGAGGGCCGCGGATACGCAGTATTTT,CASSIGGRAADTQYF
TRBJ2-5,NA,TRBV14,NA,TGTGCCAGCAGCCAAGAAGTTCGGCCAGGGGAGACCCAGTACTTC,CASSQEVRPGETQYF
TRBJ2-7,NA,TRBV6-1,NA,TGTGCCAGCAGACGTCAGGGATCCTACGAGCAGTACTTC,CASRRQGSYEQYF
TRBJ2-7,NA,TRBV9,NA,TGTGCCAGCAGCGTAGAGCCACTCTCCTACGAGCAGTACTTC,CASSVEPLSYEQYF
TRBJ2-7,TRBD1,TRBV6-2/TRBV6-3,NA,TGTGCCAGCAGTCAGGGACAGGCCATCTCCTACGAGCAGTACTTC,CASSQGQAISYEQYF
TRBJ1-1,NA,TRBV7-9,NA,TGTGCCAGCAGCTTAGCCGGTTTGGCTTTCTTT,CASSLAGLAFF
TRBJ1-1,NA,TRBV19,few,TGTGCCAGCACCCAGGGGTTGAACACTGAAGCTTTCTTT,CASTQGLNTEAFF
TRBJ2-2,NA,TRBV5-4,NA,TGTGCCAGCAGCTTGGCCCGGGGGGGGGAGCTGTTTTTT,CASSLARGGELFF
TRBJ2-1,TRBD2,TRBV10-3,NA,TGTGCCATCAAGGCTAGCGGGATTTCCTACAATGAGCAGTTCTTC,CAIKASGISYNEQFF
TRBJ1-4,TRBD1,TRBV30,NA,TGTGCCTGGAGTCTTTACGGGACAGCAAATGAAAAACTGTTTTTT,CAWSLYGTANEKLFF
TRBJ1-2,TRBD1,TRBV27,NA,TGTGCCAGCAGTGAAACAGGGGTCAACTATGGCTACACCTTC,CASSETGVNYGYTF
TRBJ1-5,NA,TRBV6-2/TRBV6-3,NA,TGTGCCAGCAGTTACTCGAGGGGGAAGCCCCAGCATTTT,CASSYSRGKPQHF
TRBJ1-3,NA,TRBV3-1/TRBV3-2,NA,TGTGCCAGCAGCCAAGAGAGGGTGTGGGGAAACACCATATATTTT,CASSQERVWGNTIYF
TRBJ1-4,NA,TRBV14,NA,TGTGCCAGCAGCCAAGACGGGCGGGGACCCTATGAAAAACTGTTTTTT,CASSQDGRGPYEKLFF